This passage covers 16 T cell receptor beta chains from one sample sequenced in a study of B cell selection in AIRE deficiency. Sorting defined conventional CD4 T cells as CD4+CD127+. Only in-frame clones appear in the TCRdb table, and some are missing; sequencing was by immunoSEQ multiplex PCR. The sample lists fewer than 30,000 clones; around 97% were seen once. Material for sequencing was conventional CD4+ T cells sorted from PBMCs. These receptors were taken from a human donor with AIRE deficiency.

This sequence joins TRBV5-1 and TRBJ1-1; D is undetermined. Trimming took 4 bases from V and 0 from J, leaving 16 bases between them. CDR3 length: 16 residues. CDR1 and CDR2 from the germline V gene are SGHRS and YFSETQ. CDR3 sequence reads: CASSTVGGQMNTEAFF. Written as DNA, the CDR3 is TGCGCCAGCAGCACCGTGGGAGGCCAGATGAACACTGAAGCTTTCTTT.

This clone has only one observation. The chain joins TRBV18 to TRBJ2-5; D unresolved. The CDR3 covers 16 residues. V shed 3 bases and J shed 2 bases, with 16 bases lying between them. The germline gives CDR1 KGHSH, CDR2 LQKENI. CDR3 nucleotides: TGTGCCAGCTCACCCAAGAAGGGAACAAGTCAAGAGACCCAGTACTTC. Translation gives CASSPKKGTSQETQYF.

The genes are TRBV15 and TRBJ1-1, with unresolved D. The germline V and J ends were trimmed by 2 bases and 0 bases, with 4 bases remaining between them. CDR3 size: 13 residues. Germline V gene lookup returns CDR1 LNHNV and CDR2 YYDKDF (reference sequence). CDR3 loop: CATSRTLNTEAFF. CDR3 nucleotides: TGTGCCACCAGCAGAACGTTGAACACTGAAGCTTTCTTT. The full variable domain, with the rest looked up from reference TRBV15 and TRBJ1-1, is DAMVIQNPRYQVTQFGKPVTLSCSQTLNHNVMYWYQQKSSQAPKLLFHYYDKDFNNEADTPDNFQSRRPNTSFCFLDIRSPGLGDTAMYLCATSRTLNTEAFFGQGTRLTVV.

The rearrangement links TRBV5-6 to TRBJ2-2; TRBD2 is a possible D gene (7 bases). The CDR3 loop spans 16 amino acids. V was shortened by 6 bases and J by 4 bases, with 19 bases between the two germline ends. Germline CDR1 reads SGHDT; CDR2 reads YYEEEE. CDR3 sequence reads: CASTPLGGASTGELFF. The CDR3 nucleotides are TGTGCCAGCACCCCTCTAGGGGGGGCGAGCACCGGGGAGCTGTTTTTT.

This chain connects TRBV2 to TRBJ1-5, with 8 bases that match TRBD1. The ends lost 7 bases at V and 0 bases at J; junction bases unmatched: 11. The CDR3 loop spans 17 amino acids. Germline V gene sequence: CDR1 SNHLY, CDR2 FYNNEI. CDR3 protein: CASKRTGSSYSNQPQHF. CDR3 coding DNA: TGTGCCAGCAAGAGGACAGGGTCTAGTTATAGCAATCAGCCCCAGCATTTT.

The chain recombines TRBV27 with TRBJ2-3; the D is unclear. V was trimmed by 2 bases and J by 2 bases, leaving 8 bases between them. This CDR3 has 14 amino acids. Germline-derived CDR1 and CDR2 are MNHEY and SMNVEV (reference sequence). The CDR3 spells CASSLVTLTDTQYF. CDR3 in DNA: TGTGCCAGCAGTTTAGTTACACTCACAGATACGCAGTATTTT.

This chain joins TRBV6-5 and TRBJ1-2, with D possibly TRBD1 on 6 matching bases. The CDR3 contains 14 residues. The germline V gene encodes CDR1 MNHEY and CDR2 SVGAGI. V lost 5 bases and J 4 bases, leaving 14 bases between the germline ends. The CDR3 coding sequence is TGTGCCAGCAGTCCACAGGGCCGGAGCTATGGCTACACCTTC. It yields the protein CASSPQGRSYGYTF.

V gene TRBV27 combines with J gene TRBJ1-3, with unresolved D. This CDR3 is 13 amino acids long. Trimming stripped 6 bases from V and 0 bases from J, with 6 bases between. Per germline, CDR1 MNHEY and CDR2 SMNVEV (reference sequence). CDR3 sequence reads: CASRDVSGNTIYF. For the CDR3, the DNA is TGTGCCAGCAGAGACGTCTCTGGAAACACCATATATTTT.

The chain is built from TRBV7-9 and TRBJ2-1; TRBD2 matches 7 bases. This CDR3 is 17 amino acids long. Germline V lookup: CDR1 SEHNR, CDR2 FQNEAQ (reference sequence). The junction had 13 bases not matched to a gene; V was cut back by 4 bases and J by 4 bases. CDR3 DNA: TGTGCCAGCAGCTCACGCTCGGGAGGCCTCTTTTACAATGAGCAGTTCTTC. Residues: CASSSRSGGLFYNEQFF. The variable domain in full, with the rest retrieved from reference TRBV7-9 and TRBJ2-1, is DTGVSQNPRHKITKRGQNVTFRCDPISEHNRLYWYRQTLGQGPEFLTYFQNEAQLEKSRLLSDRFSAERPKGSFSTLEIQRTEQGDSAMYLCASSSRSGGLFYNEQFFGPGTRLTVL.

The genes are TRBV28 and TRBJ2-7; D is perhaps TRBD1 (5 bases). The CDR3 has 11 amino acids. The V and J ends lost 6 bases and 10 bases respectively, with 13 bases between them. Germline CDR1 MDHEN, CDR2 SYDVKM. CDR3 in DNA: TGTGCCAGCAGCCTGGGGCAGTTTCAGTACTTC. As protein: CASSLGQFQYF.

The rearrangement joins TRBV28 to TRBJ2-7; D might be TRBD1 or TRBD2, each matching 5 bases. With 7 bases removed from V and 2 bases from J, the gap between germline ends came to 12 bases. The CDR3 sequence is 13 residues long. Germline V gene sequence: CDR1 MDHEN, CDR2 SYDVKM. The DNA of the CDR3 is TGTGCCAGCAATACAGGACTTCCCTACGAGCAGTACTTC. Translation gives CASNTGLPYEQYF.

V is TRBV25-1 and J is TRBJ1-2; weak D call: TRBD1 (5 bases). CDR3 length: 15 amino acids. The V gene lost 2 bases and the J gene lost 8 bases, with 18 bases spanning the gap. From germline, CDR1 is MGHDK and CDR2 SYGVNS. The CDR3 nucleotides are TGTGCCAGCAGTGAAAGGGGTGGGCAGGGAAACGGCTACACCTTC. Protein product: CASSERGGQGNGYTF.

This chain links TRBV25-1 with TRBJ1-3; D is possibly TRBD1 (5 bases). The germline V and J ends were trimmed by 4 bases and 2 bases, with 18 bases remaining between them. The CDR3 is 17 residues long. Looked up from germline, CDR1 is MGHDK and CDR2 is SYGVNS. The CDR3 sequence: CASSVGTGSNPGNTIYF. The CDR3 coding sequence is TGTGCCAGCAGTGTGGGAACAGGTTCTAACCCTGGAAACACCATATATTTT.

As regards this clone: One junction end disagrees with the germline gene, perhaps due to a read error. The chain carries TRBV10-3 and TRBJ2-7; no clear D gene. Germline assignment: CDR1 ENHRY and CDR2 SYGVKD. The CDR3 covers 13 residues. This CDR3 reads CATSGRQDYEQYF. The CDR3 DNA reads TGTGCCACCAGTGGAAGGCAGGACTACGAGCAGTACTTC.

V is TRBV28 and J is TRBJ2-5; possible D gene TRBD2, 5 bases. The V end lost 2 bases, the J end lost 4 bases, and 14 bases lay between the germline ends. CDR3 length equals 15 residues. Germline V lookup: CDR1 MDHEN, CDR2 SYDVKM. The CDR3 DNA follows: TGTGCCAGCAGTTTAGGTAGAGGAGCGGCAGAGACCCAGTACTTC. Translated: CASSLGRGAAETQYF.

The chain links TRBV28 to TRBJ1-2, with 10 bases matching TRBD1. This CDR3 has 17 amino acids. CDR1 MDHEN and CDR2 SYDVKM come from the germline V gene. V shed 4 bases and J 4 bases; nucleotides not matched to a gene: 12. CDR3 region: CASSSTGRDRGFYGYTF. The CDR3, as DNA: TGTGCCAGCAGTTCGACGGGCCGGGACAGGGGATTCTATGGCTACACCTTC.